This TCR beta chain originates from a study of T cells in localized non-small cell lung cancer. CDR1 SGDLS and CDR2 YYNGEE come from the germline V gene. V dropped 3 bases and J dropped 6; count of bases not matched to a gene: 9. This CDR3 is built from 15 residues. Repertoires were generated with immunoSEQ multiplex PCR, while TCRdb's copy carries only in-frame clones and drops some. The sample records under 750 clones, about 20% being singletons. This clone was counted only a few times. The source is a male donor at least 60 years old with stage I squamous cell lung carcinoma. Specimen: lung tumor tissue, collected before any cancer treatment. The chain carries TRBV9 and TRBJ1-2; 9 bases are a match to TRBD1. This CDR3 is CASSAPHWTGDGYTF. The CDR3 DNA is TGTGCCAGCAGCGCGCCCCATTGGACAGGGGATGGCTACACCTTC.